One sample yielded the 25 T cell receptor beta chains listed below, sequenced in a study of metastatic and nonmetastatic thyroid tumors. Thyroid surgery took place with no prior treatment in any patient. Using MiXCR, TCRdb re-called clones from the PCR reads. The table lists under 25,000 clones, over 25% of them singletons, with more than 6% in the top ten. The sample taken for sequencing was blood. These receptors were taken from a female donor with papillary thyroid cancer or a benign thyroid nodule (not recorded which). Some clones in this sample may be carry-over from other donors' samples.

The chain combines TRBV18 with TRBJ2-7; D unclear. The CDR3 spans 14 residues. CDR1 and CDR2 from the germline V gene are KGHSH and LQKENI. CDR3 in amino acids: CVSSPYSQAYEQYF. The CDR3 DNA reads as TGTGTAAGCTCACCATATTCCCAAGCCTACGAGCAGTACTTC.

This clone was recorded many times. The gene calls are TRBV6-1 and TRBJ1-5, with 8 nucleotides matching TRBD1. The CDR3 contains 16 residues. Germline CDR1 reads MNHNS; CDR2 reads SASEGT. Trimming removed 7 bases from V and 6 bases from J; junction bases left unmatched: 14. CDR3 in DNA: TGTGCCAGCATCCCCCACGCGGCAGGGGGCGGTCAGCCCCAGCATTTT. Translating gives CASIPHAAGGGQPQHF.

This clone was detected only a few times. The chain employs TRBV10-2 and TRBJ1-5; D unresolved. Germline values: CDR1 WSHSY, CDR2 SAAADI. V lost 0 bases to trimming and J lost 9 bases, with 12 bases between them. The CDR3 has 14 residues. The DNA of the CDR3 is TGCGCCAGCAGTGAGTCGAGGCTCCTGAGGCCCCAGCATTTT. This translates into CASSESRLLRPQHF.

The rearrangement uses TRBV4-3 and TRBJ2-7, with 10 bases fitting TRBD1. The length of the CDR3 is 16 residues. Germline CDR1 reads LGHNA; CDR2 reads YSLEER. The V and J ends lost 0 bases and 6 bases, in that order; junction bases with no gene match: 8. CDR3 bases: TGCGCCAGCAGCCAAGAACTGGGGACAGGGGCCATCGAGCAGTACTTC. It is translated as CASSQELGTGAIEQYF.

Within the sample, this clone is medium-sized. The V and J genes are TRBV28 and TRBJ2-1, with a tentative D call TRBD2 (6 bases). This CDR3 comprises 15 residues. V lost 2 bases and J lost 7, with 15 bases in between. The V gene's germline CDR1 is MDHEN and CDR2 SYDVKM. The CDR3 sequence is CASSLNGLAWNEQFF. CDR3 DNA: TGTGCCAGCAGTTTAAATGGGCTAGCGTGGAATGAGCAGTTCTTC.

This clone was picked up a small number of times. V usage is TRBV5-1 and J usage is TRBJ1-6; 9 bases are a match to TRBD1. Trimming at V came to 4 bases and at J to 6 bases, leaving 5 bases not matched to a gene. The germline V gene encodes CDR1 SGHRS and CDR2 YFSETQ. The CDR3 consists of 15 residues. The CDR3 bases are TGCGCCAGCAGCGCTACAGGGGGCCGTAATTCACCCCTCCACTTT. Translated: CASSATGGRNSPLHF.

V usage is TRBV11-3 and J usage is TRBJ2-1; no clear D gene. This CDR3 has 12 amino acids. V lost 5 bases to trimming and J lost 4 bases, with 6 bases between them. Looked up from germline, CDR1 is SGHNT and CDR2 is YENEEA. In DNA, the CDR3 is TGTGCCAGCAGCCAAGCTTACAATGAGCAGTTCTTC. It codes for CASSQAYNEQFF.

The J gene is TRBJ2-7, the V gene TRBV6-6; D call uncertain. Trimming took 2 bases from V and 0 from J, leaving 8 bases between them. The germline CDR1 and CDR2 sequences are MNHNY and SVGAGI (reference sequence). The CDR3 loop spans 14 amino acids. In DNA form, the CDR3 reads TGTGCCAGCAGTTACAGGCTGGACTCCTACGAGCAGTACTTC. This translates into CASSYRLDSYEQYF.

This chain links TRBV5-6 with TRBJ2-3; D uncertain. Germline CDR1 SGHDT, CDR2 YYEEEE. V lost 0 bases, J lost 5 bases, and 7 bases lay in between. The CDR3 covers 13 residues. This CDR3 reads CASSLGWGDTQYF. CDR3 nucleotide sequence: TGTGCCAGCAGCTTGGGCTGGGGAGATACGCAGTATTTT.

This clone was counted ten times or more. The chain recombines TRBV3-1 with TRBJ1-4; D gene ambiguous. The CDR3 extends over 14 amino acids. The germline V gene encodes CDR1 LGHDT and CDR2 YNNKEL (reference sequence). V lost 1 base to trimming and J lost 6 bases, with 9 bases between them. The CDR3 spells CASSQGRTDEKLFF. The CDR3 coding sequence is TGTGCCAGCAGCCAAGGACGTACGGATGAAAAACTGTTTTTT.

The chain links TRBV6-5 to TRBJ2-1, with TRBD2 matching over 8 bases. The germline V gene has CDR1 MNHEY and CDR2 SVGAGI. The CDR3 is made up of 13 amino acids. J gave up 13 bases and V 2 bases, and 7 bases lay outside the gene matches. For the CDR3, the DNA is TGTGCCAGCAGTTACGGGGCTAGCGGGCCCCAGTTCTTC. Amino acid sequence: CASSYGASGPQFF.

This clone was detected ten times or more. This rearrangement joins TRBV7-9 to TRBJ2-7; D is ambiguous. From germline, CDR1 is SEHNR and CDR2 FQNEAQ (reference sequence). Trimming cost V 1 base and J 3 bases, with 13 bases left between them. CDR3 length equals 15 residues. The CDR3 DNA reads TGTGCCAGCAGCTTAGTCCCCGACGCAGGCTACGAGCAGTACTTC. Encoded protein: CASSLVPDAGYEQYF.

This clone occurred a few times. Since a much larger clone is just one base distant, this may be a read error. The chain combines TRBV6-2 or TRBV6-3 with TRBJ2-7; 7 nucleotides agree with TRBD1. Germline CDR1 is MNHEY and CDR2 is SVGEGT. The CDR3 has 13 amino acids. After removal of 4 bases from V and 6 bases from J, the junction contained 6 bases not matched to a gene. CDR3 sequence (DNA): TGTGCCAGCAGTTTTGGGACAGTGTCCGAGCAGTACTTC. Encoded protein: CASSFGTVSEQYF.

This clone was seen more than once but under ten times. Here the CDR3 reads CASSYASFNQPQHF. The CDR3 coding sequence is TGTGCCAGCAGTTATGCCAGCTTCAATCAGCCCCAGCATTTT. The genes are TRBV6-5 and TRBJ1-5, with D unresolved. V was clipped by 3 bases and J by 3 bases, with 9 bases between them. In germline, CDR1 is MNHEY, CDR2 SVGAGI. The CDR3 is 14 amino acids.

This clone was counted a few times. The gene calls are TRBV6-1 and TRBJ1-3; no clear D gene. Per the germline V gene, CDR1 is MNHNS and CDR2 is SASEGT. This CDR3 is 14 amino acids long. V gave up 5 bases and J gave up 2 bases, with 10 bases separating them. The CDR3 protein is CASSRAPPGNTIYF. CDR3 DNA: TGTGCCAGCAGTCGGGCACCGCCTGGAAACACCATATATTTT.

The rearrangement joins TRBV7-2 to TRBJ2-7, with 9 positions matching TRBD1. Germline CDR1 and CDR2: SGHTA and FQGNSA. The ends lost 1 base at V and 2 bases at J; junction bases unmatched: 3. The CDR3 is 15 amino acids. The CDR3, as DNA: TGTGCCAGCAGCTTAGTAGGGACAGGGACCTACGAGCAGTACTTC. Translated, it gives CASSLVGTGTYEQYF.

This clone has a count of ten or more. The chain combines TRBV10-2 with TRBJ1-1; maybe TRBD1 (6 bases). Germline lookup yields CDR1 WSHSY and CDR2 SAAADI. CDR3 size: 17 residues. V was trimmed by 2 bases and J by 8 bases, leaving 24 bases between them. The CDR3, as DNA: TGCGCCAGCAGTGAGCCTGGGCAGTTGGGGCGAGGGGGAGAAGCTTTCTTT. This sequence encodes CASSEPGQLGRGGEAFF.

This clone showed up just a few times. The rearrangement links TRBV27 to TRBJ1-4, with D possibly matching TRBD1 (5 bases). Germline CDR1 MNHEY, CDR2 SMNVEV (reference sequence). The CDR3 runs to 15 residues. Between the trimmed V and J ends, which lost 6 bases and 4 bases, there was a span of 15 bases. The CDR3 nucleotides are TGTGCCAGCAGCCCAGTTAGGGACCGTAATGAAAAACTGTTTTTT. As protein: CASSPVRDRNEKLFF. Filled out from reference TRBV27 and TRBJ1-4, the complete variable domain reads EAQVTQNPRYLITVTGKKLTVTCSQNMNHEYMSWYRQDPGLGLRQIYYSMNVEVTDKGDVPEGYKVSRKEKRNFPLILESPSPNQTSLYFCASSPVRDRNEKLFFGSGTQLSVL.

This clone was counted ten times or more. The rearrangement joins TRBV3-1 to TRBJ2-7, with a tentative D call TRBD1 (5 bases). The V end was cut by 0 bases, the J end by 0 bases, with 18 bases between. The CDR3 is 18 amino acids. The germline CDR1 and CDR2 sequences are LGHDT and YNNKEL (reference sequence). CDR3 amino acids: CASSQDWQGSSSSYEQYF. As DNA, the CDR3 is TGTGCCAGCAGCCAAGATTGGCAGGGATCTTCAAGCTCCTACGAGCAGTACTTC.

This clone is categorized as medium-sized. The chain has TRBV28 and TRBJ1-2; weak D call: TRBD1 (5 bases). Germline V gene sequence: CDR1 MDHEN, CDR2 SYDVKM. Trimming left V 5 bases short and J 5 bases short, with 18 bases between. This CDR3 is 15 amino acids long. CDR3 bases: TGTGCCAGCAGTCAAAGAGGGACGGACCTTTATGGCTACACCTTC. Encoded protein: CASSQRGTDLYGYTF.

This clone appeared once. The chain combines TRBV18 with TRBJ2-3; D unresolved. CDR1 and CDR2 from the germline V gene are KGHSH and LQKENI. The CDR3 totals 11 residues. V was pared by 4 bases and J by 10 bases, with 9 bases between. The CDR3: CASSLREPQYF. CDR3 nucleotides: TGTGCCAGCTCACTCAGAGAACCGCAGTATTTT.

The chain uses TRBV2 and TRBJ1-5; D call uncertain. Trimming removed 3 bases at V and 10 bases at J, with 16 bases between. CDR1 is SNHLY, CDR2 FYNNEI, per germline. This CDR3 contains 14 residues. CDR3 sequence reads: CASSDRQTLGPQHF. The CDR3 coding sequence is TGTGCCAGCAGTGACCGTCAGACCCTTGGCCCCCAGCATTTT.

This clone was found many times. CDR3 nucleotide sequence: TGTGCCAGCAGCCAAGAAGGGGGGAGGGAAGAGACCCAGTACTTC. Encoded protein: CASSQEGGREETQYF. The chain joins TRBV3-1 to TRBJ2-5; D perhaps matches TRBD2 (7 bases). Trimming removed 0 bases from V and 3 bases from J, with 11 bases in between. Germline values: CDR1 LGHDT, CDR2 YNNKEL (reference sequence). This CDR3 has 15 residues.

This CDR3 reads CAISESRGQGNEQFF. The DNA for the CDR3 is TGTGCCATCAGTGAGTCCCGCGGACAGGGCAATGAGCAGTTCTTC. V is TRBV10-3 and J is TRBJ2-1, with TRBD1 identical over 8 bases. The CDR3 contains 15 residues. Germline trimming cut 0 bases from V and 6 bases from J; bases unmatched to any gene: 4. Germline V gene data show CDR1 as ENHRY and CDR2 as SYGVKD.

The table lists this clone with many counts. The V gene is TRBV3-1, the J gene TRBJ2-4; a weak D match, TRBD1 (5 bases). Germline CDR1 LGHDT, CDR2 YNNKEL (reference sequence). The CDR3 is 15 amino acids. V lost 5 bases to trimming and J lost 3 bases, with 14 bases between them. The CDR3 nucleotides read TGTGCCAGCAGCGGTACCGACAGCGACAAAAACATTCAGTACTTC. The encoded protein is CASSGTDSDKNIQYF.